The 28 T cell receptor beta chains presented below share a single source sample, sequenced in a study of blood T cell repertoires in COVID-19. Sequencing was performed with immunoSEQ multiplex PCR; in TCRdb, only in-frame clones are kept and a portion is missing. Here the sample spans tens of thousands of clones, roughly 80% being singletons. The sample was peripheral blood. Receptor source: a woman older than 75 with active or convalescent COVID-19.

The V gene is TRBV9, the J gene TRBJ2-7, with a weak D call TRBD1 (6 bases). The CDR3 extends over 16 amino acids. Germline lookup yields CDR1 SGDLS and CDR2 YYNGEE. V lost 0 bases to trimming and J lost 5 bases, with 18 bases between them. This CDR3 is CASSVAAGAHWDEQYF. The CDR3 region has the DNA TGTGCCAGCAGCGTAGCGGCAGGGGCGCATTGGGACGAGCAGTACTTC.

The rearrangement joins TRBV28 to TRBJ1-2; tentative D call: TRBD1 (5 bases). The CDR3 is 15 amino acids. Germline V gene data show CDR1 as MDHEN and CDR2 as SYDVKM. V lost 4 bases and J lost 6, with 18 bases in between. The CDR3 DNA is TGTGCCAGCAGTTCTCCAGGGTCAAGGTGGGATGGCTACACCTTC. It specifies CASSSPGSRWDGYTF.

The chain carries TRBV7-6 and TRBJ2-7; TRBD1 might be the D (6 bases). The CDR3 has 13 residues. Germline assignment: CDR1 SGHVS and CDR2 FNYEAQ. V gave up 0 bases and J gave up 6 bases, with 9 bases separating them. The CDR3 DNA is TGTGCCAGCAGCTTAGCCAGGGGCGGCGAGCAGTACTTC. It encodes CASSLARGGEQYF.

The chain carries TRBV7-9 and TRBJ2-5, with 8 nucleotides matching TRBD1. Germline V gene lookup returns CDR1 SEHNR and CDR2 FQNEAQ (reference sequence). This CDR3 comprises 16 residues. V lost 5 bases, J lost 5 bases, and 13 bases stayed unmatched. CDR3 loop: CASSPRAGTGLETQYF. CDR3 nucleotides: TGTGCCAGCAGCCCACGGGCCGGGACAGGATTGGAGACCCAGTACTTC.

This clone was seen a few times. This rearrangement joins TRBV29-1 to TRBJ2-5; 11 bases fit TRBD2. Germline values: CDR1 SQVTM, CDR2 ANQGSEA. Trimming removed 1 base from V and 1 base from J; junction bases left unmatched: 5. The CDR3 consists of 16 residues. The CDR3 DNA sequence: TGCAGCGTTGAAGTAGCGGGAGGGCCACGCCAAGAGACCCAGTACTTC. It specifies CSVEVAGGPRQETQYF.

V and J are TRBV7-6 and TRBJ1-1, with D possibly matching TRBD1 (5 bases). CDR1 and CDR2 (germline): SGHVS, FNYEAQ. Trimming left V 5 bases short and J 4 bases short, with 14 bases between. The length of the CDR3 is 14 residues. The CDR3 DNA follows: TGTGCCAGCAGCCCTAGGGGCTGGGGCACTGAAGCTTTCTTT. It encodes CASSPRGWGTEAFF.

The V gene is TRBV6-2 or TRBV6-3, the J gene TRBJ2-2, with a possible D match to TRBD2 (6 bases). Trimming cost V 5 bases and J 4 bases, with 17 bases left between them. This CDR3 is built from 16 residues. Germline V lookup: CDR1 MNHEY, CDR2 SVGEGT. CDR3: CASSGFGGSVTGELFF. The CDR3 DNA sequence: TGTGCCAGCAGTGGGTTCGGAGGGTCGGTCACCGGGGAGCTGTTTTTT.

This clone was observed a handful of times. The chain has TRBV19 and TRBJ1-2; 8 bases line up with TRBD1. Germline V gives CDR1 LNHDA, CDR2 SQIVND (reference sequence). This CDR3 has 13 residues. V trimming: 4 bases; J trimming: 6 bases; junction bases outside the gene matches: 4. CDR3 DNA sequence: TGTGCCAGTAGTACTCAGGGGGCACATGGCTACACCTTC. Its protein is CASSTQGAHGYTF.

The rearrangement links TRBV6-2 or TRBV6-3 to TRBJ2-2; a weak D match, TRBD2 (5 bases). Germline V gives CDR1 MNHEY, CDR2 SVGEGT. Trimming took 0 bases from V and 2 from J, leaving 10 bases between them. The CDR3 consists of 16 residues. The CDR3 DNA sequence: TGTGCCAGCAGTTACTCGCCTCCGGGAAACACCGGGGAGCTGTTTTTT. Translating gives CASSYSPPGNTGELFF.

In this sample, this clone turned up once. The chain recombines TRBV6-2 or TRBV6-3 with TRBJ2-5, with D possibly matching TRBD2 (7 bases). Germline assignment: CDR1 MNHEY and CDR2 SVGEGT. This CDR3 spans 15 amino acids. Trimming removed 6 bases at V and 4 bases at J, with 18 bases between. CDR3 region: CASSRGGGRRETQYF. Written as DNA, the CDR3 is TGTGCCAGCAGCCGAGGGGGGGGGCGGAGAGAGACCCAGTACTTC.

The table lists this clone with a few counts. The chain joins TRBV7-2 to TRBJ1-5; D not resolved. V dropped 0 bases and J dropped 3 bases, with 9 bases sitting between them. The V gene's germline CDR1 is SGHTA and CDR2 FQGNSA. The CDR3 sequence is 15 residues long. The CDR3 reads CASSLASSHNQPQHF. CDR3 DNA sequence: TGTGCCAGCAGCTTAGCGTCCAGTCACAATCAGCCCCAGCATTTT.

The chain joins TRBV25-1 to TRBJ2-4, with D tentatively TRBD2 (5 bases). Germline V CDR1 and CDR2: MGHDK, SYGVNS. This CDR3 region has 13 residues. V lost 11 bases and J 1 base, leaving 12 bases between the germline ends. The CDR3 DNA follows: TGTGCCCGAAAACCGGGGGCCAAAAACATTCAGTACTTC. Translation: CARKPGAKNIQYF. Supplemented by reference TRBV25-1 and TRBJ2-4, the full variable domain reads EADIYQTPRYLVIGTGKKITLECSQTMGHDKMYWYQQDPGMELHLIHYSYGVNSTEKGDLSSESTVSRIRTEHFPLTLESARPSHTSQYLCARKPGAKNIQYFGAGTRLSVL.

V usage is TRBV4-2 and J usage is TRBJ2-3; possible D gene TRBD2, 7 bases. The CDR3 spans 15 residues. Trimming took off 1 base at V and 2 bases at J, with 10 bases between the two ends. From germline, CDR1 is LGHNA and CDR2 YNFKEQ. The CDR3 bases are TGTGCCAGCAGCCAAGGGCGGGGGCTCACAGATACGCAGTATTTT. Translating gives CASSQGRGLTDTQYF.

The genes are TRBV7-2 and TRBJ2-2; 13 nucleotides agree with TRBD2. Germline lookup yields CDR1 SGHTA and CDR2 FQGNSA. With 5 bases clipped from V and 6 bases from J, the junction kept 6 bases outside the gene matches. The CDR3 contains 16 residues. This CDR3 reads CASSPTSGGASGELFF. The DNA for the CDR3 is TGTGCCAGCAGCCCTACTAGCGGGGGGGCCTCCGGGGAGCTGTTTTTT.

This clone came up a few times. The V and J genes are TRBV18 and TRBJ2-7; 9 bases match TRBD1. In germline, CDR1 is KGHSH, CDR2 LQKENI. V gave up 2 bases and J gave up 7 bases; unmatched junction bases: 3. This CDR3 spans 13 amino acids. The CDR3 DNA is TGTGCCAGCTCACCAGGGACAGGGATTGAGCAGTACTTC. It codes for CASSPGTGIEQYF. The full variable domain, completed using reference TRBV18 and TRBJ2-7, is NAGVMQNPRHLVRRRGQEARLRCSPMKGHSHVYWYRQLPEEGLKFMVYLQKENIIDESGMPKERFSAEFPKEGPSILRIQQVVRGDSAAYFCASSPGTGIEQYFGPGTRLTVT.

This clone appeared a few times. The J gene is TRBJ1-2, the V gene TRBV9; 8 bases match TRBD1. The CDR3 covers 13 residues. Looked up from germline, CDR1 is SGDLS and CDR2 is YYNGEE. V was pared by 4 bases and J by 6 bases, with 5 bases of the junction left unmatched. The DNA for the CDR3 is TGTGCCAGCAGCCCAGGACAGGGTGATGGCTACACCTTC. As protein: CASSPGQGDGYTF.

The rearrangement uses TRBV9 and TRBJ1-4, with 9 bases matching TRBD1. There are 15 residues in the CDR3. The ends lost 4 bases at V and 8 bases at J; junction bases unmatched: 9. Germline CDR1 SGDLS, CDR2 YYNGEE. CDR3 amino acids: CASSPRTGVGEKLFF. The CDR3 DNA sequence: TGTGCCAGCAGCCCCCGGACAGGGGTTGGCGAAAAACTGTTTTTT. Full variable domain (missing parts from reference TRBV9 and TRBJ1-4): DSGVTQTPKHLITATGQRVTLRCSPRSGDLSVYWYQQSLDQGLQFLIQYYNGEERAKGNILERFSAQQFPDLHSELNLSSLELGDSALYFCASSPRTGVGEKLFFGSGTQLSVL.

The V call is TRBV3-1 (or the pseudogene TRBV3-2), the J call TRBJ1-1; a weak D match, TRBD1 (5 bases). Germline V lookup: CDR1 LGHDT, CDR2 YNNKEL (reference sequence). Trimming cost V 0 bases and J 10 bases, with 6 bases left between them. CDR3 size: 11 residues. In DNA form, the CDR3 reads TGTGCCAGCAGCCAAGAGGGGGGAGCTTTCTTT. Translated, it gives CASSQEGGAFF.

This clone was counted a few times. This chain links TRBV5-1 with TRBJ1-6, with D possibly TRBD1 on 6 matching bases. CDR1 SGHRS and CDR2 YFSETQ come from the germline V gene. Trimming pared 0 bases from V and 10 bases from J, leaving 11 bases between. This CDR3 comprises 14 residues. CDR3 nucleotides: TGCGCCAGCAGCTTGGAGGCAGGGGACTCACCCCTCCACTTT. Its translation is CASSLEAGDSPLHF.

The V and J genes are TRBV7-9 and TRBJ2-7; 8 bases agree with TRBD1. The germline V gene encodes CDR1 SEHNR and CDR2 FQNEAQ (reference sequence). The CDR3 contains 15 residues. Germline trimming cut 5 bases from V and 1 base from J; bases unmatched to any gene: 7. CDR3 loop: CASSPETGASYEQYF. CDR3 DNA sequence: TGTGCCAGCAGCCCCGAGACAGGGGCTTCCTACGAGCAGTACTTC.

The V and J genes are TRBV19 and TRBJ1-5, with D possibly being TRBD1 (6 bases). Germline V lookup: CDR1 LNHDA, CDR2 SQIVND (reference sequence). Trimming removed 6 bases at V and 1 base at J, with 22 bases between. The CDR3 has 18 residues. The CDR3 here is CASRLQGHHIGSNQPQHF. In nucleotides, the CDR3 is TGTGCCAGTAGATTACAGGGACATCATATCGGGAGCAATCAGCCCCAGCATTTT.

This sequence joins TRBV19 and TRBJ2-2, with 10 bases matching TRBD2. V gave up 7 bases and J gave up 5 bases; unmatched junction bases: 10. The CDR3 runs to 16 residues. Germline V gives CDR1 LNHDA, CDR2 SQIVND (reference sequence). The DNA of the CDR3 is TGTGCCAGTAAGAAGCGGGAGGGCCGAACTACCGGGGAGCTGTTTTTT. Translated: CASKKREGRTTGELFF.

The chain has TRBV6-6 and TRBJ2-3, with 7 nucleotides matching TRBD1. V dropped 6 bases and J dropped 6; count of bases not matched to a gene: 6. The CDR3 extends over 13 amino acids. The germline gives CDR1 MNHNY, CDR2 SVGAGI (reference sequence). In nucleotides, the CDR3 is TGTGCCAGCAGACAGGGGACCACCGATACGCAGTATTTT. Its translation is CASRQGTTDTQYF.

The chain joins TRBV6-2 or TRBV6-3 to TRBJ2-1, with 8 positions matching TRBD2. The J segment lost 0 bases and the V segment lost 4 bases, leaving 2 bases of the junction unmatched. Looked up from germline, CDR1 is MNHEY and CDR2 is SVGEGT. The CDR3 spans 15 residues. Here the CDR3 reads CASSSSGSSYNEQFF. The CDR3 region has the DNA TGTGCCAGCAGTTCCAGCGGGAGCTCCTACAATGAGCAGTTCTTC.

V usage is TRBV4-3 and J usage is TRBJ1-1; no clear D gene. Germline V CDR1 and CDR2: LGHNA, YSLEER. CDR3 size: 14 residues. Trimming removed 0 bases at V and 3 bases at J, with 8 bases between. The CDR3 is CASSQEMSHTEAFF. In DNA form, the CDR3 reads TGCGCCAGCAGCCAAGAAATGTCTCACACTGAAGCTTTCTTT.

On this clone itself: A junction boundary mismatches the germline segment, possibly from a read error. V is TRBV4-3 and J is TRBJ2-7, with a possible D match to TRBD2 (6 bases). The CDR3 extends over 16 amino acids. Germline-derived CDR1 and CDR2 are LGHNA and YSLEER. CDR3 DNA sequence: TGCGCCAGCAGCCAAGATTTTTTGGGGGGACGGAACCACCTGCACTTC. Translation: CASSQDFLGGRNHLHF.

The chain has TRBV5-1 and TRBJ1-6, with no clear D. Trimming took off 7 bases at V and 0 bases at J, with 11 bases between the two ends. Germline V CDR1 and CDR2: SGHRS, YFSETQ. This CDR3 is 15 amino acids long. The chain's CDR3 is CASGGDDSYNSPLHF. In nucleotides, the CDR3 is TGCGCCAGCGGCGGAGACGACTCCTATAATTCACCCCTCCACTTT.

V and J are TRBV19 and TRBJ2-1, with unresolved D. V gave up 3 bases and J gave up 10 bases, with 7 bases separating them. Germline-derived CDR1 and CDR2 are LNHDA and SQIVND (reference sequence). The CDR3 spans 11 residues. DNA for the CDR3: TGTGCCAGTAGTATGGCAGTAGAGCAGTTCTTC. Amino acids: CASSMAVEQFF.